A single sample gave rise to the 11 T cell receptor beta chains below, sequenced in a study of blood T cell repertoires in COVID-19. TCRdb keeps only in-frame clones here, not all; method: immunoSEQ multiplex PCR. The sample holds over 250,000 clones; around four fifths are singletons and the top ten take around a tenth. Material: peripheral blood. These receptors all stem from a woman aged 45-60 years who had recovered from COVID-19.

This sequence joins TRBV2 and TRBJ2-7; TRBD1 agrees at 9 bases. Germline lookup yields CDR1 SNHLY and CDR2 FYNNEI. The trim removed 6 bases at V and 4 bases at J, leaving 7 bases unmatched. The CDR3 is made up of 14 amino acids. CDR3 sequence (DNA): TGTGCCAGCAGCCCGACAGGGGGGTCGTACGAGCAGTACTTC. Protein: CASSPTGGSYEQYF.

The rearrangement uses TRBV2 and TRBJ2-3; perhaps TRBD1 as D (6 bases). The CDR3 extends over 13 amino acids. Trimming pared 8 bases from V and 2 bases from J, leaving 11 bases between. Germline lookup yields CDR1 SNHLY and CDR2 FYNNEI. CDR3 in amino acids: CASPDSNTDTQYF. The CDR3 nucleotides are TGTGCCAGCCCGGACAGTAACACAGATACGCAGTATTTT.

This chain uses TRBV7-2 with TRBJ1-4, with D tentatively TRBD1 (5 bases). The germline gives CDR1 SGHTA, CDR2 FQGNSA. This CDR3 has 15 amino acids. V dropped 1 base and J dropped 4 bases, with 10 bases sitting between them. Written as DNA, the CDR3 is TGTGCCAGCAGCTTAGACGTAGGACATAATGAAAAACTGTTTTTT. It translates to CASSLDVGHNEKLFF.

The gene calls are TRBV5-6 and TRBJ1-1; D is unclear. Germline V gene sequence: CDR1 SGHDT, CDR2 YYEEEE. This CDR3 has 12 residues. Trimming cost V 1 base and J 11 bases, with 12 bases left between them. In DNA form, the CDR3 reads TGTGCCAGCAGCTTGAGCTCCAATAGTGCTTTCTTT. Its translation is CASSLSSNSAFF.

This clone was seen a single time. The chain employs TRBV10-3 and TRBJ2-3, with D possibly TRBD2 on 7 matching bases. Per the germline V gene, CDR1 is ENHRY and CDR2 is SYGVKD. Trimming removed 3 bases from V and 6 bases from J, with 13 bases in between. This CDR3 region has 14 residues. The CDR3 nucleotides read TGTGCCATCAGTGATGGGGGGGGCTCGGATACGCAGTATTTT. This gives the protein CAISDGGGSDTQYF.

This clone has only one observation. The chain couples TRBV6-2 or TRBV6-3 to TRBJ2-1, with 7 bases matching TRBD2. V was pared by 0 bases and J by 1 base, with 6 bases of the junction left unmatched. CDR1 and CDR2 from the germline V gene are MNHEY and SVGEGT. The CDR3 sequence is 17 residues long. The CDR3 protein is CASSYSRGSLSYNEQFF. The CDR3 DNA reads as TGTGCCAGCAGTTACTCACGCGGGAGTCTGTCCTACAATGAGCAGTTCTTC.

The V call is TRBV19, the J call TRBJ2-3; TRBD1 matches at 9 bases. The V segment lost 7 bases and the J segment 3 bases; nucleotides outside the gene matches: 5. Germline CDR1 LNHDA, CDR2 SQIVND (reference sequence). The CDR3 loop spans 14 amino acids. The chain's CDR3 is CASTDRGMTDTQYF. The DNA for the CDR3 is TGTGCCAGTACTGACAGGGGGATGACAGATACGCAGTATTTT.

The chain recombines TRBV19 with TRBJ2-5, with a tentative D call TRBD2 (5 bases). V lost 8 bases to trimming and J lost 4 bases, with 17 bases between them. The CDR3 has 14 residues. Germline CDR1 and CDR2: LNHDA and SQIVND (reference sequence). CDR3: CASSTDWSSETQYF. In DNA form, the CDR3 reads TGTGCCAGTTCGACGGACTGGAGTTCAGAGACCCAGTACTTC.

The chain has TRBV5-1 and TRBJ1-1; 9 bases fit TRBD1. The junction had 8 bases not matched to a gene; V was cut back by 4 bases and J by 4 bases. Germline V CDR1 and CDR2: SGHRS, YFSETQ. CDR3 length: 15 amino acids. The CDR3 sequence is CASSQGQGRVTEAFF. The CDR3 nucleotides are TGCGCCAGCAGCCAGGGACAGGGTAGGGTCACTGAAGCTTTCTTT.

The chain couples TRBV19 to TRBJ1-1; D perhaps matches TRBD1 (6 bases). This CDR3 region has 11 residues. Deletions cut 5 bases from V and 6 bases from J, with 7 bases between. CDR1 and CDR2 (germline): LNHDA, SQIVND (reference sequence). CDR3 in DNA: TGTGCCAGTAGTGACAGGTCTGAAGCTTTCTTT. Its protein is CASSDRSEAFF.

This chain joins TRBV7-2 and TRBJ2-1; 14 nucleotides match TRBD2. Trimming took 5 bases from V and 8 from J; bases not matched to a gene: 11. Per the germline V gene, CDR1 is SGHTA and CDR2 is FQGNSA. This CDR3 spans 17 amino acids. The CDR3 nucleotides read TGTGCCAGCAGCCTCGCCGCGACTAGCGGGGGGGCGCATGAGCAGTTCTTC. Encoded protein: CASSLAATSGGAHEQFF.